The clone carrying this T cell receptor beta chain was seen ten or more times. Antigen specificity is unknown. The data were taken from a study of response to subunit inactivated influenza vaccine. Study outcomes and limitations: Each seasonal influenza vaccination recruits few new T cells, the authors suggested.

The CDR3 runs to 13 residues. Germline V gives CDR1 SGHAT, CDR2 FQNNGV. V dropped 2 bases and J dropped 6 bases, with 11 bases sitting between them. TCRdb analysed the RT-PCR reads with MiXCR anew, one entry per CDR3 protein. The sample lists about 160,000 distinct CDR3 sequences; 9.5% to 13% were seen once. The chain has TRBV11-2 and TRBJ2-7, with D unresolved. The sequence came from a man aged 45-60 years who received an inactivated influenza vaccine. The sequences come from non-naive T cells sorted from PBMCs, collected 35 to 45 days after vaccination. The CDR3 sequence is CASSLTGPGEQYF. The CDR3 nucleotides read TGTGCCAGCAGCTTAACGGGCCCGGGCGAGCAGTACTTC.